One and the same sample provided the 16 T cell receptor beta chains below, sequenced in a study of blood T cell repertoires in COVID-19. The data were produced by immunoSEQ multiplex PCR, yet TCRdb's version contains in-frame clones alone and is incomplete. Here the sample spans 250,000 to 300,000 clones, roughly 87% being singletons. The specimen was peripheral blood. The receptors derive from a woman aged 50 to 65 who had recovered from COVID-19.

This clone came up many times. In DNA, the CDR3 is TGTGCCAGTAGGAATCAGGGGAACTATGGCTACACCTTC. Residues: CASRNQGNYGYTF. V is TRBV19 and J is TRBJ1-2, with D maybe TRBD1 (6 bases). There are 13 residues in the CDR3. V gave up 6 bases and J gave up 2 bases, with 10 bases separating them. Germline values: CDR1 LNHDA, CDR2 SQIVND (reference sequence).

The chain uses TRBV5-1 and TRBJ1-1, with D maybe TRBD1 (5 bases). Germline CDR1 SGHRS, CDR2 YFSETQ. Trimming stripped 0 bases from V and 1 base from J, with 16 bases between. The CDR3 is made up of 17 amino acids. CDR3 region: CASSLEGMYRTNTEAFF. The CDR3 coding sequence is TGCGCCAGCAGCTTGGAAGGAATGTACAGGACGAACACTGAAGCTTTCTTT.

The chain couples TRBV19 to TRBJ1-1; a weak D match, TRBD1 (6 bases). This CDR3 contains 16 residues. Deletions cut 6 bases from V and 0 bases from J, with 17 bases between. The germline CDR1 and CDR2 sequences are LNHDA and SQIVND (reference sequence). Written as DNA, the CDR3 is TGTGCCAGTAGCCCGACAGGATTTGGTGTGAACACTGAAGCTTTCTTT. Amino acids: CASSPTGFGVNTEAFF.

The chain uses TRBV18 and TRBJ2-1; D may be TRBD1 (6 bases). The CDR3 consists of 14 residues. Trimming took 3 bases from V and 2 from J, leaving 8 bases between them. In germline, CDR1 is KGHSH, CDR2 LQKENI. The DNA for the CDR3 is TGTGCCAGCTCACCCGACAGGACCTACAATGAGCAGTTCTTC. Protein product: CASSPDRTYNEQFF. The full variable domain, completed using reference TRBV18 and TRBJ2-1, is NAGVMQNPRHLVRRRGQEARLRCSPMKGHSHVYWYRQLPEEGLKFMVYLQKENIIDESGMPKERFSAEFPKEGPSILRIQQVVRGDSAAYFCASSPDRTYNEQFFGPGTRLTVL.

This chain connects TRBV18 to TRBJ1-3; 7 bases line up with TRBD1. The CDR3 covers 17 residues. Germline CDR1 and CDR2: KGHSH and LQKENI. The V gene end was trimmed by 6 bases and the J gene end by 0 bases; junction bases not matched to a gene: 11. The CDR3 region has the DNA TGTGCCAGCTCTCCTCCGGGACAGAGGCGCTCTGGAAACACCATATATTTT. Protein: CASSPPGQRRSGNTIYF.

This clone was counted only a few times. The chain combines TRBV2 with TRBJ2-3; 7 nucleotides agree with TRBD2. This CDR3 is built from 14 residues. The germline CDR1 and CDR2 sequences are SNHLY and FYNNEI. V shed 6 bases and J 6 bases; nucleotides not matched to a gene: 9. The CDR3 spells CASRRREGWDTQYF. DNA of the CDR3: TGTGCCAGCAGAAGAAGGGAGGGTTGGGATACGCAGTATTTT. Based on the CDR3 plus reference TRBV2 and TRBJ2-3, the full variable domain is EPEVTQTPSHQVTQMGQEVILRCVPISNHLYFYWYRQILGQKVEFLVSFYNNEISEKSEIFDDQFSVERPDGSNFTLKIRSTKLEDSAMYFCASRRREGWDTQYFGPGTRLTVL.

V and J are TRBV4-2 and TRBJ1-4; D remains unclear. Germline CDR1 reads LGHNA; CDR2 reads YNFKEQ. Trimming shortened V by 6 bases and J by 0 bases, and 8 bases separated the two germline ends. The CDR3 has 14 amino acids. CDR3 coding DNA: TGTGCCAGCAGTCAACAGACAACTAATGAAAAACTGTTTTTT. Protein: CASSQQTTNEKLFF.

This chain links TRBV9 with TRBJ2-1; maybe TRBD2 (5 bases). The CDR3 runs to 10 residues. Trimming pared 7 bases from V and 7 bases from J, leaving 6 bases between. Germline V lookup: CDR1 SGDLS, CDR2 YYNGEE. The chain's CDR3 is CASGENEQFF. CDR3 bases: TGTGCCAGCGGGGAGAATGAGCAGTTCTTC.

The rearrangement uses TRBV7-2 and TRBJ1-1, with TRBD1 identical over 7 bases. Germline V gene data show CDR1 as SGHTA and CDR2 as FQGNSA. J lost 3 bases, V lost 3 bases, and 4 bases had no gene match. The CDR3 contains 14 residues. As DNA, the CDR3 is TGTGCCAGCAGCTTTGGAGGGGGCGACACTGAAGCTTTCTTT. Translating gives CASSFGGGDTEAFF.

V is TRBV9 and J is TRBJ1-2, with D tentatively TRBD1 (6 bases). CDR3 size: 13 residues. The V gene lost 1 base and the J gene lost 4 bases, with 8 bases spanning the gap. Per germline, CDR1 SGDLS and CDR2 YYNGEE. CDR3 nucleotide sequence: TGTGCCAGCAGCGTACAGGGGACCTATGGCTACACCTTC. It encodes CASSVQGTYGYTF.

CDR3 in DNA: TGTGCCTGGACCAAGGGAGCGGGAGTTGTAGGAGATACGCAGTATTTT. The encoded protein is CAWTKGAGVVGDTQYF. The chain carries TRBV30 and TRBJ2-3, with 8 bases aligning to TRBD2. Per the germline V gene, CDR1 is GTSNPN and CDR2 is SVGIG (reference sequence). The CDR3 is 16 residues long. After removal of 4 bases from V and 5 bases from J, the junction contained 14 bases not matched to a gene.

The rearrangement links TRBV4-2 to TRBJ1-1, with 7 bases aligning to TRBD1. CDR1 is LGHNA and CDR2 is YNFKEQ in the germline V gene. J lost 3 bases, V lost 1 base, and 5 bases had no gene match. The CDR3 contains 15 residues. CDR3 DNA sequence: TGTGCCAGCAGCCAAGTAAAGGGGGCTGACACTGAAGCTTTCTTT. It yields the protein CASSQVKGADTEAFF.

The rearrangement links TRBV27 to TRBJ2-7, with 9 bases that match TRBD2. The germline V gene has CDR1 MNHEY and CDR2 SMNVEV (reference sequence). V was clipped by 0 bases and J by 2 bases; unmatched bases: 8. The CDR3 contains 17 residues. For the CDR3, the DNA is TGTGCCAGCAGTTTATCCCCTAGCGGGACGCCCGCCTACGAGCAGTACTTC. This sequence encodes CASSLSPSGTPAYEQYF.

This clone turned up a few times. This chain connects TRBV7-3 to TRBJ2-2; perhaps TRBD2 as D (6 bases). Germline V gene sequence: CDR1 SGHTA, CDR2 FQGTGA. The CDR3 totals 13 residues. The V gene lost 4 bases and the J gene lost 6 bases, with 9 bases spanning the gap. The CDR3 DNA sequence: TGTGCCAGCAGCTCCTCGGGGGCCGGGGAGCTGTTTTTT. Translating it yields CASSSSGAGELFF.

The genes are TRBV6-5 and TRBJ1-4, with 10 bases aligning to TRBD1. Per the germline V gene, CDR1 is MNHEY and CDR2 is SVGAGI. V gave up 4 bases and J gave up 5 bases; unmatched junction bases: 7. The CDR3 runs to 16 residues. CDR3 sequence: CASSWDRQGANEKLFF. The CDR3 bases are TGTGCCAGCAGTTGGGATCGACAGGGGGCAAATGAAAAACTGTTTTTT.

The chain combines TRBV19 with TRBJ2-2; tentatively, D is TRBD1 (6 bases). From germline, CDR1 is LNHDA and CDR2 SQIVND (reference sequence). CDR3 length: 15 amino acids. V lost 7 bases and J 4 bases, leaving 16 bases between the germline ends. CDR3 sequence reads: CASTAPGVLTGELFF. The CDR3, as DNA: TGTGCCAGTACCGCCCCAGGGGTGCTCACCGGGGAGCTGTTTTTT.